Listed below are T cell receptor beta chains from one sample, sequenced in a study of T-cell memory formation after mild COVID-19. In TCRdb, the 5' RACE reads were re-called with MiXCR into one record per CDR3 protein. The sample has 270,000 or so distinct CDR3 sequences, about a sixth seen once. Sample: PBMCs or a T cell subset sorted from them (not recorded which). The receptor source for this set is a man aged 18 to 35 who had mild COVID-19 (a few samples of this study predate the infection). Cell type and time point are not known. The CDR3 runs from the conserved cysteine through the conserved F or W. Each record gives: J gene, CDR3 length, clone size, V gene, D gene, CDR3 DNA, CDR3 protein. D genes are given only for firm matches. Not every row has a clone size; where given, it reads once, few, many or a size class.

J gene: TRBJ2-3; CDR3 length: 16; clone size: few; V gene: TRBV5-1; D gene: TRBD2; CDR3 DNA: TGCGCCAGCAGCTTGGCCCTAGCGGGAATTACAGATACGCAGTATTTT; CDR3 protein: CASSLALAGITDTQYF
J gene: TRBJ1-6; CDR3 length: 15; clone size: few; V gene: TRBV20-1; D gene: NA; CDR3 DNA: TGCAGTCCCGCCAGAGCTAGCTCCTATAATTCACCCCTCCACTTT; CDR3 protein: CSPARASSYNSPLHF
J gene: TRBJ1-2; CDR3 length: 13; clone size: NA; V gene: TRBV6-5; D gene: NA; CDR3 DNA: TGTGCCAGCAGTCGGGGAGGCTACTATGGCTACACCTTC; CDR3 protein: CASSRGGYYGYTF
J gene: TRBJ2-3; CDR3 length: 15; clone size: few; V gene: TRBV20-1; D gene: NA; CDR3 DNA: TGCAGTGCTGAACCCTTGGCGGACGTCCTTGATACGCAGTATTTT; CDR3 protein: CSAEPLADVLDTQYF
J gene: TRBJ2-1; CDR3 length: 20; clone size: NA; V gene: TRBV7-9; D gene: TRBD2; CDR3 DNA: TGTGCCAGCAGCCCCCCCGAAGGTCTAGCGGGGGGGCCGTCCTACAATGAGCAGTTCTTC; CDR3 protein: CASSPPEGLAGGPSYNEQFF
J gene: TRBJ1-2; CDR3 length: 15; clone size: NA; V gene: TRBV18; D gene: NA; CDR3 DNA: TGTGCCAGCTCAACAGGATTCGGAAACAACTATGGCTACACCTTC; CDR3 protein: CASSTGFGNNYGYTF
J gene: TRBJ2-5; CDR3 length: 12; clone size: few; V gene: TRBV14; D gene: NA; CDR3 DNA: TGTGCCAGCAGCCGGGGTTTTGAGACCCAGTACTTC; CDR3 protein: CASSRGFETQYF
J gene: TRBJ2-7; CDR3 length: 12; clone size: NA; V gene: TRBV12-3/TRBV12-4; D gene: NA; CDR3 DNA: TGTGACAGCAGCCCCCCCGGGAACGAGCAGTACTTC; CDR3 protein: CDSSPPGNEQYF
J gene: TRBJ1-2; CDR3 length: 13; clone size: many; V gene: TRBV29-1; D gene: TRBD1; CDR3 DNA: TGCAGCGTTGACGGGGCGACAGGGAACGGCTACACCTTC; CDR3 protein: CSVDGATGNGYTF
J gene: TRBJ2-7; CDR3 length: 13; clone size: NA; V gene: TRBV27; D gene: NA; CDR3 DNA: TGTGCCAGCAGTATCACCCAGGGATCCGAGCAGTACTTC; CDR3 protein: CASSITQGSEQYF
J gene: TRBJ2-7; CDR3 length: 12; clone size: NA; V gene: TRBV6-5; D gene: NA; CDR3 DNA: TGTGCCAGCACACCGTATGACTACGAGCAGTACTTC; CDR3 protein: CASTPYDYEQYF
J gene: TRBJ2-5; CDR3 length: 13; clone size: NA; V gene: TRBV5-8; D gene: NA; CDR3 DNA: TGTGCCAGCAGCTTGCCCCCCCAAGAGACCCAGTACTTC; CDR3 protein: CASSLPPQETQYF
J gene: TRBJ1-1; CDR3 length: 10; clone size: NA; V gene: TRBV12-3/TRBV12-4; D gene: NA; CDR3 DNA: TGTGCCAGCAGTTTAACGGGGGCTTTCTTT; CDR3 protein: CASSLTGAFF
J gene: TRBJ1-1; CDR3 length: 14; clone size: NA; V gene: TRBV10-3; D gene: TRBD1; CDR3 DNA: TGTGCCATCAGAGAGACAGGGGTTCACACTGAAGCTTTCTTT; CDR3 protein: CAIRETGVHTEAFF
J gene: TRBJ2-1; CDR3 length: 15; clone size: NA; V gene: TRBV7-2; D gene: TRBD2; CDR3 DNA: TGTGCCAGCAGCTTTAGCGGGGGGGGCCCACGGGAGCAGTTCTTC; CDR3 protein: CASSFSGGGPREQFF
J gene: TRBJ1-5; CDR3 length: 16; clone size: few; V gene: TRBV4-3; D gene: NA; CDR3 DNA: TGCGCCAGCAGCCAAGAGTCAGGGCAGGGAGGACAGCCCCAGCATTTT; CDR3 protein: CASSQESGQGGQPQHF
J gene: TRBJ1-5; CDR3 length: 13; clone size: few; V gene: TRBV7-2; D gene: NA; CDR3 DNA: TGTGCCAGCAGCTCCAACCCGGATCAGCCCCAGCATTTT; CDR3 protein: CASSSNPDQPQHF
J gene: TRBJ1-6; CDR3 length: 14; clone size: NA; V gene: TRBV5-6; D gene: NA; CDR3 DNA: TGTGCCAGCAGCTGGGAACGGCGTAATTCACCCCTCCACTTT; CDR3 protein: CASSWERRNSPLHF
J gene: TRBJ2-1; CDR3 length: 14; clone size: few; V gene: TRBV3-1; D gene: NA; CDR3 DNA: TGTGCCAGCAGCCCCCTGGGAGTCTACAATGAGCAGTTCTTC; CDR3 protein: CASSPLGVYNEQFF
J gene: TRBJ2-3; CDR3 length: 16; clone size: NA; V gene: TRBV4-3; D gene: NA; CDR3 DNA: TGCGCCAGCAGCCAAGATGCGGGCGGGGCACGGGATACGCAGTATTTT; CDR3 protein: CASSQDAGGARDTQYF
J gene: TRBJ2-1; CDR3 length: 18; clone size: NA; V gene: TRBV18; D gene: NA; CDR3 DNA: TGTGCCAGCTCACCGAGTTTGCCTTGGACAGATCGTAGCAATGAGCAGTTCTTC; CDR3 protein: CASSPSLPWTDRSNEQFF
J gene: TRBJ1-1; CDR3 length: 13; clone size: NA; V gene: TRBV29-1; D gene: NA; CDR3 DNA: TGCAGCGTTCGGGAGCATGAGAACACTGAAGCTTTCTTT; CDR3 protein: CSVREHENTEAFF
J gene: TRBJ2-6; CDR3 length: 18; clone size: few; V gene: TRBV24-1; D gene: TRBD1; CDR3 DNA: TGTGCCACCAGTGATTGGGGGACAGGTCTCTCTGGGGCCAACGTCCTGACTTTC; CDR3 protein: CATSDWGTGLSGANVLTF
J gene: TRBJ2-6; CDR3 length: 18; clone size: NA; V gene: TRBV18; D gene: NA; CDR3 DNA: TGTGCCAGCTCACCCCGACGGTTATCCTTCTCTGGGGCCAACGTCCTGACTTTC; CDR3 protein: CASSPRRLSFSGANVLTF
J gene: TRBJ2-7; CDR3 length: 13; clone size: many; V gene: TRBV7-2; D gene: NA; CDR3 DNA: TGTGCCAGCACCCAGACGGGAGCGAGAGAGCAGTACTTC; CDR3 protein: CASTQTGAREQYF
J gene: TRBJ2-6; CDR3 length: 19; clone size: few; V gene: TRBV27; D gene: TRBD2; CDR3 DNA: TGTGCCAGCAGTAGGACCCGGCCTAGCGGAACCTATGGGGCCAACGTCCTGACTTTC; CDR3 protein: CASSRTRPSGTYGANVLTF
J gene: TRBJ1-5; CDR3 length: 14; clone size: NA; V gene: TRBV7-2; D gene: TRBD1; CDR3 DNA: TGTGCCAGCAGGACAGGGGGCGGCAATCAGCCCCAGCATTTT; CDR3 protein: CASRTGGGNQPQHF
J gene: TRBJ2-3; CDR3 length: 12; clone size: NA; V gene: TRBV9; D gene: TRBD1; CDR3 DNA: TGTGCCAGCAGCGTAGAGGGGGCACCCCAGTATTTT; CDR3 protein: CASSVEGAPQYF
J gene: TRBJ1-2; CDR3 length: 16; clone size: NA; V gene: TRBV6-5; D gene: NA; CDR3 DNA: TGTGCCAGCAGTTATAAGGGGAGTCCACTGAACTATGGCTACACCTTC; CDR3 protein: CASSYKGSPLNYGYTF
J gene: TRBJ1-2; CDR3 length: 13; clone size: NA; V gene: TRBV6-5; D gene: NA; CDR3 DNA: TGTGCCAGCAGTAATACAGGGTTGGGTGGCTACACCTTC; CDR3 protein: CASSNTGLGGYTF
J gene: TRBJ2-3; CDR3 length: 15; clone size: few; V gene: TRBV4-2; D gene: TRBD2; CDR3 DNA: TGTGCCAGCAGCCAACATAGCGGGAGCACAGATACGCAGTATTTT; CDR3 protein: CASSQHSGSTDTQYF
J gene: TRBJ2-3; CDR3 length: 15; clone size: NA; V gene: TRBV27; D gene: TRBD2; CDR3 DNA: TGTGCCAGCAGGTTGGGGGGGGTTAGCACAGATACGCAGTATTTT; CDR3 protein: CASRLGGVSTDTQYF
J gene: TRBJ1-1; CDR3 length: 13; clone size: NA; V gene: TRBV5-4; D gene: TRBD1; CDR3 DNA: TGTGCCAGCAGTATTGGTGGACAGGGCGAAGCTTTCTTT; CDR3 protein: CASSIGGQGEAFF
J gene: TRBJ2-3; CDR3 length: 15; clone size: few; V gene: TRBV5-4; D gene: TRBD1; CDR3 DNA: TGTGCCAGCAGCTTCCCAACAGGGGGAGCAGATACGCAGTATTTT; CDR3 protein: CASSFPTGGADTQYF
J gene: TRBJ2-5; CDR3 length: 14; clone size: NA; V gene: TRBV29-1; D gene: NA; CDR3 DNA: TGCAGCGTTGAAGGGGTGGGCCAGGGGGAGACCCAGTACTTC; CDR3 protein: CSVEGVGQGETQYF
J gene: TRBJ2-3; CDR3 length: 15; clone size: NA; V gene: TRBV27; D gene: NA; CDR3 DNA: TGTGCCAGCAGTTTAGAGTCGGTAACCACAGATACGCAGTATTTT; CDR3 protein: CASSLESVTTDTQYF
J gene: TRBJ2-7; CDR3 length: 15; clone size: NA; V gene: TRBV2; D gene: NA; CDR3 DNA: TGTGCCAGGGGGTTCCTTCGGGGAATCACCTACGAGCAGTACTTC; CDR3 protein: CARGFLRGITYEQYF
J gene: TRBJ2-1; CDR3 length: 15; clone size: NA; V gene: TRBV5-1; D gene: TRBD2; CDR3 DNA: TGCGCCAGCAGCTTGGCTAGCGGGGGGGCCAATGAGCAGTTCTTC; CDR3 protein: CASSLASGGANEQFF
J gene: TRBJ2-1; CDR3 length: 17; clone size: NA; V gene: TRBV5-4; D gene: TRBD2; CDR3 DNA: TGTGCCAGCAGCTCGGGTACTAGCGGGGGTATCCTCAGTGAGCAGTTCTTC; CDR3 protein: CASSSGTSGGILSEQFF
J gene: TRBJ1-3; CDR3 length: 13; clone size: few; V gene: TRBV14; D gene: NA; CDR3 DNA: TGTGCCAGCAGCCAAGGACTTGGAAACACCATATATTTT; CDR3 protein: CASSQGLGNTIYF
J gene: TRBJ1-2; CDR3 length: 11; clone size: few; V gene: TRBV6-2/TRBV6-3; D gene: NA; CDR3 DNA: TGTGCCACCTTCAGGGCCGCGGGCTACACCTTC; CDR3 protein: CATFRAAGYTF
J gene: TRBJ2-3; CDR3 length: 17; clone size: few; V gene: TRBV5-1; D gene: TRBD2; CDR3 DNA: TGCGCCAGCACCCCCGGTTGGCGGGGGGTAGCCACAGATACGCAGTATTTT; CDR3 protein: CASTPGWRGVATDTQYF
J gene: TRBJ2-2; CDR3 length: 13; clone size: few; V gene: TRBV5-1; D gene: NA; CDR3 DNA: TGCGCCAGCAGCCCGCGGTTGGGCGGGGAGCTGTTTTTT; CDR3 protein: CASSPRLGGELFF